These 5 T cell receptor beta chains were sequenced from one sample in a study of blood T cell repertoires in COVID-19. Generated by immunoSEQ multiplex PCR, the TCRdb table keeps only in-frame clones and is missing some. The repertoire holds 120,000 to 150,000 clones, with about 83% as singletons. Sequenced: peripheral blood. These receptors all stem from a man younger than 45 with COVID-19, enrolled during active disease.

This chain connects TRBV14 to TRBJ2-5; no reliable D call. In germline, CDR1 is SGHDN, CDR2 FVKESK. The ends were cut back, 0 bases at V and 1 base at J, with 9 bases in the middle. CDR3 length: 15 residues. CDR3 bases: TGTGCCAGCAGCCAAGATATGGGCTTCCAAGAGACCCAGTACTTC. It yields the protein CASSQDMGFQETQYF.

The gene calls are TRBV2 and TRBJ1-2; a possible D gene is TRBD1 (6 bases). CDR1 SNHLY and CDR2 FYNNEI come from the germline V gene. V gave up 4 bases and J gave up 2 bases, with 11 bases separating them. The CDR3 totals 14 residues. For the CDR3, the DNA is TGTGCCAGCAGTGTGGGGGGGCGGAACTATGGCTACACCTTC. As protein: CASSVGGRNYGYTF.

This clone was seen a few times. The CDR3 bases are TGTGCCAGCAGACTTGGGCGGTGGGGCCCAAATGAGCAGTTCTTC. Its protein is CASRLGRWGPNEQFF. This chain connects TRBV27 to TRBJ2-1; possible D gene TRBD1, 5 bases. The CDR3 is 15 residues long. V was trimmed by 6 bases and J by 7 bases, leaving 19 bases between them. Germline CDR1 reads MNHEY; CDR2 reads SMNVEV (reference sequence).

The chain carries TRBV5-1 and TRBJ2-1, with 11 bases matching TRBD2. This CDR3 has 15 amino acids. V was pared by 2 bases and J by 8 bases, with 6 bases of the junction left unmatched. Germline CDR1 SGHRS, CDR2 YFSETQ. The CDR3, as DNA: TGCGCCAGCAGCTTCGGACTAGCGGGTAGCGATGAGCAGTTCTTC. Amino acids: CASSFGLAGSDEQFF.

This chain links TRBV28 with TRBJ2-7, with TRBD1 as a possible D gene (6 bases). The CDR3 loop spans 14 amino acids. Germline CDR1 and CDR2: MDHEN and SYDVKM. Trimming removed 6 bases at V and 1 base at J, with 13 bases between. The CDR3 protein is CASRTQGPSYEQYF. The CDR3, as DNA: TGTGCCAGCAGGACACAGGGCCCATCCTACGAGCAGTACTTC.